This T cell receptor beta chain originates from a study of post-analysis software for immune sequencing data. The study, taken as a whole, reports: When patients were compared with controls, about five TRBV segments were more frequent, TRBV5-6, TRBV5-1 and TRBV20-1 among them.

TCR beta libraries were prepared from cDNA with unique molecular identifiers. One entry per CDR3 protein, called by TCRdb with MiXCR from the PCR reads. Of roughly 700,000 distinct CDR3 sequences in the sample, about 32% were seen once. The CDR3 totals 15 residues. The V gene lost 4 bases and the J gene lost 5 bases, with 17 bases spanning the gap. Germline CDR1 is MNHEY and CDR2 is SVGAGI. Note on this clonotype: The antigen is undetermined.

The sample comprised blood. The chain carries TRBV6-5 and TRBJ2-5; D is perhaps TRBD1 (6 bases). The clonotype comes from a girl aged 10 to 17 with multiple sclerosis. The CDR3 reads CASSSDSLIRETQYF. CDR3 bases: TGTGCCAGCAGTTCGGACAGCTTGATCAGGGAGACCCAGTACTTC.